The next 9 T cell receptor beta chains were all read from a single sample in a study of human T cells and chemical hapten exposure. Via MiXCR, TCRdb re-called the RACE reads, giving one row per CDR3 protein. The table shows under 450,000 distinct CDR3 sequences, with 4% to 5.5% occurring only once. Time point specified: patch test 1, 2 weeks after DPC sensitization. Indicated treatment: therapeutic diphenylcyclopropenone sensitization with weekly scalp DPC. The input for sequencing was whole blood, taken in connection with sensitization to the hapten diphenylcyclopropenone (DPC). These TCRs come from a woman aged 45-65 years with alopecia areata. Some clones in this sample may be carry-over from other donors' samples.

This clonotype has a handful of counts. This chain links TRBV5-1 with TRBJ1-5, with no clear D. Trimming stripped 1 base from V and 2 bases from J, with 10 bases between. The germline gives CDR1 SGHRS, CDR2 YFSETQ. This CDR3 contains 15 residues. CDR3 in DNA: TGCGCCAGCAGCTTGAATGGGAATGGCAATCAGCCCCAGCATTTT. As protein: CASSLNGNGNQPQHF.

This clonotype was observed a few times. The chain combines TRBV6-5 with TRBJ2-4; D uncertain. CDR1 and CDR2 (germline): MNHEY, SVGAGI. CDR3 length: 15 amino acids. Trimming left V 7 bases short and J 0 bases short, with 13 bases between. The CDR3 region is CASTNGWGAKNIQYF. CDR3 DNA: TGTGCCAGCACCAATGGCTGGGGAGCCAAAAACATTCAGTACTTC.

This clonotype was counted a few times. The rearrangement joins TRBV11-2 to TRBJ2-3; D gene unclear. The CDR3 length is 12 residues. Trimming pared 5 bases from V and 6 bases from J, leaving 9 bases between. Germline CDR1 and CDR2: SGHAT and FQNNGV. The CDR3 loop reads CASSLSMDTQYF. CDR3 DNA: TGTGCCAGCAGCCTCTCTATGGATACGCAGTATTTT.

This clonotype was seen at least ten times. The gene calls are TRBV10-2 and TRBJ2-3; D is ambiguous. The CDR3 totals 11 residues. The germline gives CDR1 WSHSY, CDR2 SAAADI. With 4 bases removed from V and 14 bases from J, the gap between germline ends came to 13 bases. The CDR3 loop is CASSGASKPYF. DNA for the CDR3: TGCGCCAGCAGTGGAGCCTCCAAACCGTATTTT.

This clonotype was picked up a small number of times. The rearrangement joins TRBV5-4 to TRBJ2-7; D is perhaps TRBD1 or TRBD2 (5 bases each). This CDR3 comprises 14 residues. Germline assignment: CDR1 SGHNT and CDR2 YYREEE (reference sequence). Trimming stripped 4 bases from V and 5 bases from J, with 16 bases between. CDR3 DNA: TGTGCCAGCAGCGTCCGGGACGGTCTCCACGAGCAGTACTTC. Protein product: CASSVRDGLHEQYF.

The chain uses TRBV28 and TRBJ1-5; D is unresolved. The CDR3 length is 15 residues. The V end was cut by 5 bases, the J end by 0 bases, with 11 bases between. The germline V gene has CDR1 MDHEN and CDR2 SYDVKM. The CDR3 DNA reads TGTGCCAGCAGTCGCGGGATTGATAGCAATCAGCCCCAGCATTTT. This translates into CASSRGIDSNQPQHF.

This clonotype has a count of ten or more. The chain recombines TRBV5-1 with TRBJ1-6; TRBD1 might be the D (5 bases). Germline CDR1 reads SGHRS; CDR2 reads YFSETQ. The V end was cut by 0 bases, the J end by 6 bases, with 10 bases between. CDR3 length: 15 amino acids. This CDR3 is CASSLDIQANSPLHF. CDR3 sequence (DNA): TGCGCCAGCAGCTTGGACATACAGGCTAATTCACCCCTCCACTTT.

J is TRBJ2-7 and V is TRBV10-2; 9 positions agree with TRBD1. J lost 3 bases, V lost 1 base, and 1 base had no gene match. There are 14 residues in the CDR3. Germline lookup yields CDR1 WSHSY and CDR2 SAAADI. The DNA for the CDR3 is TGCGCCAGCAGTGAGTGGACAGGGGACTACGAGCAGTACTTC. This codes for CASSEWTGDYEQYF.

Ten or more counts support this clonotype. The rearrangement joins TRBV6-1 to TRBJ2-7; 7 bases are a match to TRBD1. V shed 4 bases, J shed 9 bases, and the junction held 6 bases outside the gene matches. CDR1 and CDR2 (germline): MNHNS, SASEGT. The length of the CDR3 is 12 residues. The CDR3, as DNA: TGTGCCAGCAGTGTTACAGGGGCGGTGCAGTACTTC. Protein: CASSVTGAVQYF.